This T cell receptor (beta chain) derives from a study of blood T cell repertoires in COVID-19. Study information: Donors in the United States, Italy and Spain gave samples during acute or convalescent COVID-19. Sources were T cells, B-cell-depleted T cells, or PBMCs; the material itself was cDNA or gDNA.

In the original workflow: Amplification from reference gene primers served as the basis for estimated nucleated cell counts. Repertoires were generated with immunoSEQ multiplex PCR, while TCRdb's copy carries only in-frame clones and drops some. That table is the source of V, J and clone size, and D and trimming were worked out from the DNA. The table includes around 130,000 clones, 80% detected once. The source material was peripheral blood. The source is a man aged 65-85 years with acute or convalescent COVID-19.

The DNA for the CDR3 is TGTGCCAGCCGTCTGGGACTGCGTAATTCACCCCTCCACTTT. Translated: CASRLGLRNSPLHF. This chain connects TRBV2 to TRBJ1-6; D is possibly TRBD1 (5 bases). This CDR3 contains 14 residues. V was pared by 8 bases and J by 6 bases, with 14 bases between. The germline CDR1 and CDR2 sequences are SNHLY and FYNNEI.